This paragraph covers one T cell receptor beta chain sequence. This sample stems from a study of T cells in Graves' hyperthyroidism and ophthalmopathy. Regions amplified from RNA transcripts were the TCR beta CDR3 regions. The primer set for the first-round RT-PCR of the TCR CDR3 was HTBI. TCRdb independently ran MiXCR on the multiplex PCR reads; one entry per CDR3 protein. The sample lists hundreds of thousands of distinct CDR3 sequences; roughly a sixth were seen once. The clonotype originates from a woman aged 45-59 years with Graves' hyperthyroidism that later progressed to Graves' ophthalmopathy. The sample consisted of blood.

The CDR3 protein is CASSSLQGETQYF. CDR3 sequence (DNA): TGTGCCAGCAGCTCCTTACAGGGAGAGACCCAGTACTTC. The rearrangement joins TRBV7-3 to TRBJ2-5; D is possibly TRBD1 (6 bases). CDR1 is SGHTA and CDR2 is FQGTGA in the germline V gene. The CDR3 is made up of 13 amino acids. The V end lost 4 bases, the J end lost 4 bases, and 10 bases lay between the germline ends. The entire variable domain, with the rest obtained from reference TRBV7-3 and TRBJ2-5, is as follows: GAGVSQTPSNKVTEKGKYVELRCDPISGHTALYWYRQSLGQGPEFLIYFQGTGAADDSGLPNDRFFAVRPEGSVSTLKIQRTERGDSAVYLCASSSLQGETQYFGPGTRLLVL.